This TCR beta chain was sequenced during a study of blood T cells in healthy people across ages. This clonotype was picked up many times. Primed by a sample-barcoded 5' primer and a J-beta primer mix, a second PCR proceeded for about 7 to 12 cycles. TCRdb independently ran MiXCR on the 5' RACE reads; one entry per CDR3 protein. This sample has around 1,500,000 distinct CDR3 sequences, with 28% found just once. The CDR3 runs to 15 residues. Germline trimming cut 4 bases from V and 4 bases from J; bases unmatched to any gene: 5. CDR1 and CDR2 from the germline V gene are ENHRY and SYGVKD. The sequence derives from a woman aged 25 to 39 in good health. The gene calls are TRBV10-3 and TRBJ2-1; TRBD1 matches 9 bases. The sequenced material came from blood. In DNA, the CDR3 is TGTGCCATCAGTGGAGAACAGGGGGCTTACAATGAGCAGTTCTTC. Encoded protein: CAISGEQGAYNEQFF.